This T cell receptor beta chain comes out of a study of OX40 agonist ivuxolimab in advanced cancers. Across the study: The patients got ivuxolimab, which is an agonistic anti-OX40 (CD134) antibody.

Notes on the study in general: Several nonresponders also turned out to have low normalized T-cell clonal expansion.

A note on this clone: The antigen remains undetermined.

Some clones are missing from TCRdb's copy, which holds only in-frame ones; the method was immunoSEQ multiplex PCR. The data hold tens of thousands of clones, with 70% to 90% observed a single time. CDR1 is SGHTA, CDR2 FQGNSA, per germline. With 3 bases removed from V and 0 bases from J, the gap between germline ends came to 11 bases. This CDR3 is 15 amino acids long. The receptor was isolated from an adult with an advanced solid tumor such as melanoma, head and neck, liver or kidney cancer. The chain is built from TRBV7-2 and TRBJ1-1; D call uncertain. Sample: CD4+ or CD8+ T cells sorted from blood, taken in a trial of the OX40 agonist ivuxolimab. The CDR3 protein is CASSFGVGLNTEAFF. CDR3 in DNA: TGTGCCAGCAGCTTTGGAGTAGGGTTGAACACTGAAGCTTTCTTT.